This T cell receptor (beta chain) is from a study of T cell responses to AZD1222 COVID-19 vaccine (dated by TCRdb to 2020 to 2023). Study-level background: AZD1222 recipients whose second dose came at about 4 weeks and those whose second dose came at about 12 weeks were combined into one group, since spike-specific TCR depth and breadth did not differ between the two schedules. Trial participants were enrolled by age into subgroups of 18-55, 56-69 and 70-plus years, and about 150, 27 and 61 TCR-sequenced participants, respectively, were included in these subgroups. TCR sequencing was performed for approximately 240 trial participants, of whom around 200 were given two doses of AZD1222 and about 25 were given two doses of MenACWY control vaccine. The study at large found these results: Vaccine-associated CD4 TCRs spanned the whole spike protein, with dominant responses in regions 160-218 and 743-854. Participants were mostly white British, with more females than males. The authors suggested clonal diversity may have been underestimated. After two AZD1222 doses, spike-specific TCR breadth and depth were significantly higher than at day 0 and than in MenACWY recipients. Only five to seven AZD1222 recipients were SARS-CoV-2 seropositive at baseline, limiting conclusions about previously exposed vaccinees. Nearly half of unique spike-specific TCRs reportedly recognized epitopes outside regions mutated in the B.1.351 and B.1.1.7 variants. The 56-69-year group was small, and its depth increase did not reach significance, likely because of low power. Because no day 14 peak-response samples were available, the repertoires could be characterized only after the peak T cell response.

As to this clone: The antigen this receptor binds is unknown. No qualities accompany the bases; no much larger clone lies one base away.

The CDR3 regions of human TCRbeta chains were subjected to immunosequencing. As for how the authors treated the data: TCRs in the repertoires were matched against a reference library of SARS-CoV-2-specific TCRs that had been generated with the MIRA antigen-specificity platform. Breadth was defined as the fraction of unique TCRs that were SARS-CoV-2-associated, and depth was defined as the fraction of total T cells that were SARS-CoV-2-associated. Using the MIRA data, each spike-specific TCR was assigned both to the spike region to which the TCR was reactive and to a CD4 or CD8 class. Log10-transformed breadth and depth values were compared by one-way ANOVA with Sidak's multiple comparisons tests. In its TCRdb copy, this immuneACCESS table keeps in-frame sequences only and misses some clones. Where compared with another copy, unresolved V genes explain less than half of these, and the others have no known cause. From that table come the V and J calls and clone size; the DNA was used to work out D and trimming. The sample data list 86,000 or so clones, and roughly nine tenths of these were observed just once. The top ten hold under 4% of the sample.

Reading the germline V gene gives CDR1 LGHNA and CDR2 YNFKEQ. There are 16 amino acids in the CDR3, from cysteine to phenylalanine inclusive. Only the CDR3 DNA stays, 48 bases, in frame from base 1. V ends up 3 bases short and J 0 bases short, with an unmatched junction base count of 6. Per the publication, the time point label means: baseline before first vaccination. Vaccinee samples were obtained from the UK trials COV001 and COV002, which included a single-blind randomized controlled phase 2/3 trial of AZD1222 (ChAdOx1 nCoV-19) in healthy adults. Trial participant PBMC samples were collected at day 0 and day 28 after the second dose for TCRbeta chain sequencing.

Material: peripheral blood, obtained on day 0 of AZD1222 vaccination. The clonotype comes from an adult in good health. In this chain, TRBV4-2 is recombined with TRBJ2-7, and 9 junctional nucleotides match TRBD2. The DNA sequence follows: TGTGCCAGCAGCCATAGCGGGAGTATAACCTCCTACGAGCAGTACTTC. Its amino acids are CASSHSGSITSYEQYF.